This T cell receptor (beta chain) was recovered during a study of T-cell memory formation after mild COVID-19 listed by TCRdb under 2021. Some background on the complete study: Most TCR sequence clusters were specific to one of the two donors. T-cell clones expanding and contracting after mild COVID-19 in two donors were tracked by longitudinal TCRalpha and TCRbeta repertoire sequencing. Two young, previously healthy adult volunteers, one female and one male, were included in the cohort. General conclusions and limits of the study: Clones that contracted from day 15 to 85 showed balanced CD4/CD8 phenotypes, whereas a second wave of clones that expanded from day 15 to 37 leaned towards CD4+. The study included only a couple of mild cases, and larger cohorts that include severe cases with pre-infection samples were judged to be necessary. Whether the second-wave clones peaking on day 37 were SARS-CoV-2 specific was not confirmed. The detection of some responding clones in pre-infection memory suggests that pre-existing cross-reactive memory T cells joined the SARS-CoV-2 response. Contracting CD4+ clones were found mainly in CM and EM memory subsets, while CD8+ clones were enriched in EMRA.

Sequencer: Illumina NovaSeq 6000. TCRalpha and TCRbeta cDNA libraries were constructed by 5'RACE with constant-segment primers, with sample barcodes and unique molecular identifiers being introduced. RNA was extracted from every sample with Trizol reagent. Amplification of the libraries took two PCR steps, and the second step added a second sample barcode plus Illumina TruSeq adapters. Sequencing of the libraries was done on an Illumina NovaSeq, producing 2 x 150 bp paired-end reads. The original pipeline was this. With migec v1.2.7, reads were demultiplexed and then collapsed into UMI-guided consensus sequences. Using mixcr v2.1.11, UMI consensuses were aligned to TRA and TRB V and J templates and then assembled into clonotypes. Clonotypes were classified as expanded or contracted when called significant by both edgeR and NoisET, with noise models trained on biological replicates. edgeR calls used a false discovery rate-adjusted p below 0.01 and a log2 fold-change threshold of 1. PCA with hierarchical clustering of max-normalized trajectories of the 1000 most abundant clonotypes was used as exploratory dynamics analysis. Separately sequenced CD4+ and CD8+ repertoires were used to assign a CD4 or CD8 phenotype to each responding clone. TCRdb reanalyzed the raw reads on its own, using fastp at Q25 for trimming and MiXCR for clone calling, and kept in-frame beta chains. A single entry per CDR3 protein holds the most common genes and DNA from its merged rows. These V and J calls originate from TCRdb's pipeline instead of the authors' own analysis. The sample table holds under 250,000 distinct CDR3 sequences, of which over 7.5% were seen once. The ten largest clones take up 3.5% of the sample.

This clonotype occurred a few times. This clone's antigen is unknown. Base qualities are not provided; no much larger clone lies one nucleotide away. The junction carries 16 bases between V and J, which are trimmed by 0 bases and 5 bases respectively. For CDR1 and CDR2, the germline V gene (reference sequence) lists LNHNV and YYDKDF. The CDR3 holds 16 amino acids from the cysteine to the phenylalanine. Solely the CDR3 DNA is kept, with 48 bases framed from the first base. Ficoll-Paque density gradient centrifugation was the method used to isolate PBMCs. Sequenced: PBMCs or a T cell subset sorted from them (not recorded which). The chain is encoded by TRBV15 joined to TRBJ1-2; perhaps TRBD1 is the D gene, with 5 bases matching. This TCR was sampled from a young man who had mild COVID-19 (a few samples of this study predate the infection). The sample titles of this study are shuffled in the database, so cell type and time point are left out; the donor was told from shared clones. The DNA is TGTGCCACCAGCAGAGATCGGGAAGGGGACTATTATGGCTACACCTTC. It encodes CATSRDREGDYYGYTF.